This T cell receptor (beta chain) was sequenced for a study of blood T cell repertoires in COVID-19. Study-level background: Samples representing acute and convalescent COVID-19 were sourced from the United States, Italy and Spain. The analysed material was cDNA or gDNA that came from T cells, B-cell-depleted T cells, or PBMCs.

The authors' processing: Estimates of nucleated cell counts were drawn from the amplification of reference gene primers. TCRdb keeps only in-frame clones here, not all; method: immunoSEQ multiplex PCR. That table gives V, J and clone size, and the DNA gave D and trimming. Altogether around 97,000 clones are present, around 90% being singletons, with the ten largest covering around 3.2%. The V gene's germline CDR1 is LNHDA and CDR2 SQIVND (reference sequence). Trimming took off 3 bases at V and 1 base at J, with 7 bases between the two ends. The CDR3 length is 13 residues. Material: peripheral blood. The sequence came from a human donor in a cohort sampled during active COVID-19. This sequence joins TRBV19 and TRBJ2-7; D possibly corresponds to TRBD1 (5 bases). The CDR3 protein is CASSIQGSYEQYF. Written as DNA, the CDR3 is TGTGCCAGTAGTATTCAGGGTTCCTACGAGCAGTACTTC. The full variable domain, with the rest looked up from reference TRBV19 and TRBJ2-7, is DGGITQSPKYLFRKEGQNVTLSCEQNLNHDAMYWYRQDPGQGLRLIYYSQIVNDFQKGDIAEGYSVSREKKESFPLTVTSAQKNPTAFYLCASSIQGSYEQYFGPGTRLTVT.